The present TCR beta chain was sequenced within a study of shared clonotypes between healthy human individuals. Only a few counts were recorded for this clone. Looked up from germline, CDR1 is LNHDA and CDR2 is SQIVND (reference sequence). The CDR3 totals 17 residues. V was cut by 6 bases and J by 0 bases, with 20 bases left in between. TCRdb's copy holds only in-frame clones and misses some; the assay was immunoSEQ multiplex PCR. The table includes approximately 700,000 clones, roughly 72% detected once. Sequencing was done on a sample of memory CD4+ T cells sorted from blood. As to subset: CD45RA-negative fraction. The chain couples TRBV19 to TRBJ2-5; D is undetermined. The receptor comes from a woman in her twenties or thirties in good health. The CDR3 here is CASSPSRRNPYQETQYF. The CDR3 DNA reads TGTGCCAGTAGCCCAAGTAGGCGAAACCCGTACCAAGAGACCCAGTACTTC.